The next 3 T cell receptor beta chains were all read from a single sample in a study of T cells in Graves' hyperthyroidism and ophthalmopathy. The TCR beta CDR3 regions underwent amplification using RNA transcripts as the source. HTBI primers were the set used in a first-round RT-PCR of the TCR CDR3. TCRdb reprocessed the multiplex PCR reads via MiXCR and lists one record per CDR3 protein. The data show about 560,000 distinct CDR3 sequences, over 15% seen once. The sequenced sample consisted of blood. The receptors stem from a woman under 30 with Graves' hyperthyroidism.

This clonotype has just a few counts. The chain couples TRBV4-3 to TRBJ1-2; no clear D. The germline CDR1 and CDR2 sequences are LGHNA and YSLEER. The CDR3 loop spans 14 amino acids. V dropped 2 bases and J dropped 9 bases, with 16 bases sitting between them. The CDR3 DNA is TGCGCCAGCAGCCAAAGCTCTGATACAAGGAGCTACACCTTC. The encoded protein is CASSQSSDTRSYTF.

This clonotype was observed a few times. V and J are TRBV19 and TRBJ2-3; D not resolved. The CDR3 runs to 16 residues. Trimming shortened V by 2 bases and J by 2 bases, and 14 bases separated the two germline ends. The germline V gene encodes CDR1 LNHDA and CDR2 SQIVND (reference sequence). CDR3 protein: CASSISATTLTDTQYF. The DNA of the CDR3 is TGTGCCAGTAGTATATCGGCTACTACCCTCACAGATACGCAGTATTTT. The complete variable domain, with remaining parts taken from reference TRBV19 and TRBJ2-3, reads DGGITQSPKYLFRKEGQNVTLSCEQNLNHDAMYWYRQDPGQGLRLIYYSQIVNDFQKGDIAEGYSVSREKKESFPLTVTSAQKNPTAFYLCASSISATTLTDTQYFGPGTRLTVL.

This clonotype was detected ten times or more. V and J are TRBV29-1 and TRBJ2-7; weak D call: TRBD1 (6 bases). The CDR3 runs 16 residues. The germline V and J ends were trimmed by 4 bases and 0 bases, with 19 bases remaining between them. Germline V lookup: CDR1 SQVTM, CDR2 ANQGSEA. The CDR3 sequence is CSVGSSRGQPSYEQYF. Written as DNA, the CDR3 is TGCAGCGTTGGTAGTAGCAGGGGCCAGCCCTCCTACGAGCAGTACTTC.